This TCR beta chain was sequenced in a study of control samples from healthy donors and cancer patients. Trimming took 6 bases from V and 0 from J, leaving 7 bases between them. CDR1 is SGHRS and CDR2 is YFSETQ in the germline V gene. This CDR3 is 14 amino acids long. Clones were read by immunoSEQ multiplex PCR, and TCRdb kept only the in-frame ones, dropping some. The sample carries some 150,000 clones, 85% to 95% recorded once. This chain joins TRBV5-1 and TRBJ2-6, with D unclear. The sample taken for sequencing was blood. The source of this sequence is a woman aged 60-75 years in good health. CDR3 sequence (DNA): TGCGCCAGCACCTACGACTCTGGGGCCAACGTCCTGACTTTC. It codes for CASTYDSGANVLTF.